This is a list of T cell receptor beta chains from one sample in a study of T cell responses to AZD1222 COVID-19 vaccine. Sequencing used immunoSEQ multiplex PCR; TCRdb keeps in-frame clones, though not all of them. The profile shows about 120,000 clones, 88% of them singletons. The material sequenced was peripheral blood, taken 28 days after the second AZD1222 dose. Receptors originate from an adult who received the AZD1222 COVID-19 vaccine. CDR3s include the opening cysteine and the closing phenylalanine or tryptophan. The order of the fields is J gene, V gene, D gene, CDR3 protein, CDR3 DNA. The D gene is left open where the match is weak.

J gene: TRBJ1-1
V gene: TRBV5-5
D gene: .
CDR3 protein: CASSGRTEGTEAFF
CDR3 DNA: TGTGCCAGCAGCGGACGGACAGAGGGAACTGAAGCTTTCTTT

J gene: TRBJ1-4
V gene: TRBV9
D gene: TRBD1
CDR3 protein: CASTEGGTGVNEKLFF
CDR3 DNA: TGTGCCAGCACCGAAGGGGGGACAGGGGTTAATGAAAAACTGTTTTTT

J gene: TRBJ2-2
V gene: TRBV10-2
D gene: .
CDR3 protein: CASSEPGTGELFF
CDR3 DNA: TGCGCCAGCAGTGAGCCGGGAACCGGGGAGCTGTTTTTT

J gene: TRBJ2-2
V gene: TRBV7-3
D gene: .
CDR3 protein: CASSSINTGELFF
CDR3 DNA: TGTGCCAGCAGTTCCATCAATACCGGGGAGCTGTTTTTT

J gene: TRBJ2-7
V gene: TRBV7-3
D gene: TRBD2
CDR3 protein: CASSLSREGYEQYF
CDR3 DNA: TGTGCCAGCAGCTTAAGTCGGGAGGGCTACGAGCAGTACTTC

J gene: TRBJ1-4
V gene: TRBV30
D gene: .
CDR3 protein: CAWSGPNALEEKLFF
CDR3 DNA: TGTGCCTGGAGTGGCCCAAATGCGCTGGAGGAAAAACTGTTTTTT

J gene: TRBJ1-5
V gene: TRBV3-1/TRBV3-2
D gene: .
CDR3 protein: CASSQEEGHPWGNQPQHF
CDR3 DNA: TGTGCCAGCAGCCAAGAGGAGGGACACCCTTGGGGCAATCAGCCCCAGCATTTT

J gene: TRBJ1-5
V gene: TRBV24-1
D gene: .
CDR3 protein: CATTLGPNQPQHF
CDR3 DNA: TGTGCCACCACCCTGGGGCCCAATCAGCCCCAGCATTTT

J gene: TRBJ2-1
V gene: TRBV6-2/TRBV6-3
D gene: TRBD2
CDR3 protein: CASSQTSGRARVHEQFF
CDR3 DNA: TGTGCCAGCAGTCAGACTAGCGGGAGGGCGCGGGTACATGAGCAGTTCTTC

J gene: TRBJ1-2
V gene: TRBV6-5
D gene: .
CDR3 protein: CASSYITNYGYTF
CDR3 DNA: TGTGCCAGCAGTTACATAACTAACTATGGCTACACCTTC

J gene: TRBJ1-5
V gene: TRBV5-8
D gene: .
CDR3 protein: CASSLLFRNQPQHF
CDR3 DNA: TGTGCCAGCAGCTTGCTCTTTCGAAATCAGCCCCAGCATTTT

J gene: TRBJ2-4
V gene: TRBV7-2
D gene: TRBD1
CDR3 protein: CASLRTGSPLTRPDIQYF
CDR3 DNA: TGTGCCAGCCTTCGGACAGGGAGCCCCCTAACGCGTCCCGACATTCAGTACTTC

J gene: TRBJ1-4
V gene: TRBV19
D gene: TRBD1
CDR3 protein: CASKPRTGSAEKLFF
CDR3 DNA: TGTGCCAGTAAGCCCCGGACAGGGAGTGCTGAAAAACTGTTTTTT

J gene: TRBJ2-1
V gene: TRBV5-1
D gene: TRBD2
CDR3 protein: CASSPILAGSNNEQFF
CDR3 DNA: TGCGCCAGCAGCCCCATCCTAGCGGGGAGCAACAATGAGCAGTTCTTC

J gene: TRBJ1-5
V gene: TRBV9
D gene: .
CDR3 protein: CASSPREGTHQPQHF
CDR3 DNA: TGTGCCAGCAGCCCGAGGGAGGGGACCCATCAGCCCCAGCATTTT

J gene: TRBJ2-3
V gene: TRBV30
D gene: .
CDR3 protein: CAWSVRGDGDTQYF
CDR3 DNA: TGTGCCTGGAGTGTAAGGGGGGATGGAGATACGCAGTATTTT